The 2 T cell receptor beta chains given below trace back to one sample, sequenced in a study of cytomegalovirus exposure and HLA in healthy donors. Method: immunoSEQ multiplex PCR; TCRdb's copy keeps in-frame clones and lacks some. The sample lists some 76,000 clones, approximately 93% occurring once. Sequenced material: PBMCs. The receptor set was obtained from a woman between 18 and 29 years old in good health and CMV-seronegative.

The J gene is TRBJ2-7, the V gene TRBV5-1; D possibly corresponds to TRBD1 (5 bases). This CDR3 is built from 14 residues. V was shortened by 2 bases and J by 6 bases, with 15 bases between the two germline ends. CDR1 SGHRS and CDR2 YFSETQ come from the germline V gene. In nucleotides, the CDR3 is TGCGCCAGCAGCTTCCTTCCCGACAGAGGCGAGCAGTACTTC. Protein: CASSFLPDRGEQYF.

This clone was seen just once. The rearrangement joins TRBV11-2 to TRBJ2-7; no clear D. Germline V gene lookup returns CDR1 SGHAT and CDR2 FQNNGV. The length of the CDR3 is 12 residues. Trimming left V 4 bases short and J 3 bases short, with 7 bases between. Here the CDR3 DNA reads TGTGCCAGCAGCTCACAAGTCTACGAGCAGTACTTC. It encodes CASSSQVYEQYF.